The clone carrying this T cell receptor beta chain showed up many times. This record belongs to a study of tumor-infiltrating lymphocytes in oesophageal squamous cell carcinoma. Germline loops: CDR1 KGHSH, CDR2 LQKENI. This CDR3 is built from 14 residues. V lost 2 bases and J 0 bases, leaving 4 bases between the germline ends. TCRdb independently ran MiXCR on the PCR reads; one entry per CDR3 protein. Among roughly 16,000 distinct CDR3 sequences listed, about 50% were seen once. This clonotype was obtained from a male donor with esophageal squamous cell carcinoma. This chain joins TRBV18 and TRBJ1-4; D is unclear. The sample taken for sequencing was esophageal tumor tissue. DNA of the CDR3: TGTGCCAGCTCACCAAGCCCAACTAATGAAAAACTGTTTTTT. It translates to CASSPSPTNEKLFF.